Below, 32 T cell receptor beta chains from the same sample are listed, as sequenced in a study of Ad26.COV2.S vaccination and SARS-CoV-2 variants. Clones were sequenced by immunoSEQ multiplex PCR, and TCRdb holds only the in-frame ones, with some missing. The sample shows roughly 380,000 clones, about 85% of them seen only once. Stated treatment: over 15 received Ad26.COV2.S at low or high dose, single or two shots; roughly five received placebo; per-sample allocation not given. Vaccine and placebo recipients were sampled on day 63 after the first injection. The sample was peripheral blood, taken in a trial of Ad26.COV2.S vaccine versus placebo. Every receptor here comes from a person between 18 and 59 years old who received the Ad26.COV2.S COVID-19 vaccine or a placebo.

The V gene is TRBV24-1, the J gene TRBJ2-5; 14 positions match TRBD2. With 5 bases clipped from V and 5 bases from J, the junction kept 3 bases outside the gene matches. CDR3 length: 15 residues. Germline lookup yields CDR1 KGHDR and CDR2 SFDVKD. The CDR3 DNA follows: TGTGCCACCAGTGGACTAGCGGGGGGGGTCGAGACCCAGTACTTC. Amino acids: CATSGLAGGVETQYF.

The genes are TRBV12-5 and TRBJ2-2; maybe TRBD2 (6 bases). Germline lookup yields CDR1 LGHNT and CDR2 FRNRAP. Trimming shortened V by 5 bases and J by 3 bases, and 10 bases separated the two germline ends. This CDR3 region has 14 residues. The CDR3 sequence is CASGTRDYTGELFF. DNA of the CDR3: TGTGCTAGTGGTACCCGGGACTACACCGGGGAGCTGTTTTTT.

This chain joins TRBV27 and TRBJ2-2, with D maybe TRBD1 (5 bases). The V gene's germline CDR1 is MNHEY and CDR2 SMNVEV (reference sequence). V was cut by 6 bases and J by 0 bases, with 11 bases left in between. This CDR3 is 15 amino acids long. Written as DNA, the CDR3 is TGTGCCAGCAGAGGGGCGCTCGCGAACACCGGGGAGCTGTTTTTT. Encoded protein: CASRGALANTGELFF.

The rearrangement links TRBV7-2 to TRBJ2-6; D remains unclear. V was pared by 3 bases and J by 0 bases, with 12 bases between. CDR1 SGHTA and CDR2 FQGNSA come from the germline V gene. The CDR3 extends over 17 amino acids. As DNA, the CDR3 is TGTGCCAGCAGCTTGGACCTACAGAGCTCTGGGGCCAACGTCCTGACTTTC. It is translated as CASSLDLQSSGANVLTF.

J is TRBJ2-1 and V is TRBV23-1; 7 bases align to TRBD1. TRBV23-1 is given ORF status, its function remaining uncertain. V was clipped by 0 bases and J by 5 bases; unmatched bases: 7. The CDR3 is 16 amino acids. CDR3 protein: CASSQSAGTVDNEQFF. The CDR3, as DNA: TGCGCCAGCAGTCAATCGGCCGGGACAGTCGACAATGAGCAGTTCTTC.

This chain links TRBV18 with TRBJ2-2; possibly TRBD2 for D (5 bases). The CDR3 is 16 residues long. Germline CDR1 is KGHSH and CDR2 is LQKENI. The ends were cut back, 3 bases at V and 5 bases at J, with 16 bases in the middle. The CDR3 protein is CASSPPGNRATGELFF. The CDR3 region has the DNA TGTGCCAGCTCACCCCCGGGGAACCGAGCGACCGGGGAGCTGTTTTTT.

The genes are TRBV27 and TRBJ2-7; TRBD2 agrees at 8 bases. Trimming at V came to 3 bases and at J to 2 bases, leaving 3 bases not matched to a gene. The CDR3 is made up of 14 amino acids. Looked up from germline, CDR1 is MNHEY and CDR2 is SMNVEV (reference sequence). In DNA, the CDR3 is TGTGCCAGCAGTTTTCTAGCGGGCCCCTACGAGCAGTACTTC. Translation: CASSFLAGPYEQYF.

This sequence joins TRBV7-2 and TRBJ2-7; possible D gene TRBD2, 5 bases. This CDR3 has 13 residues. Per the germline V gene, CDR1 is SGHTA and CDR2 is FQGNSA. V lost 1 base and J 7 bases, leaving 11 bases between the germline ends. The CDR3 bases are TGTGCCAGCAGCTTAGAGACACGGAGGGAGCAGTACTTC. Translating gives CASSLETRREQYF.

The chain uses TRBV4-1 and TRBJ2-3; TRBD2 agrees at 12 bases. This CDR3 has 16 amino acids. CDR1 is MGHRA and CDR2 is YSYEKL in the germline V gene. V trimming: 4 bases; J trimming: 6 bases; junction bases outside the gene matches: 8. In DNA form, the CDR3 reads TGCGCCAGCAGCCCTCGGTCTAGCGGGGGGGCGGATACGCAGTATTTT. Its protein is CASSPRSSGGADTQYF.

The rearrangement joins TRBV5-8 to TRBJ1-5; no definite D call. The V and J ends lost 4 bases and 2 bases respectively, with 10 bases between them. Germline CDR1 and CDR2: SGHTS and YDEGEE. CDR3 length: 14 residues. Here the CDR3 reads CASSDDIGNQPQHF. The DNA of the CDR3 is TGTGCCAGCAGCGATGACATCGGCAATCAGCCCCAGCATTTT.

The chain couples TRBV18 to TRBJ2-2; perhaps D is TRBD1 or TRBD2 (5 bases each). Per the germline V gene, CDR1 is KGHSH and CDR2 is LQKENI. This CDR3 is built from 16 residues. The V gene lost 3 bases and the J gene lost 2 bases, with 13 bases spanning the gap. This chain's CDR3 is CASSPPGGVNTGELFF. DNA of the CDR3: TGTGCCAGCTCACCCCCTGGGGGAGTTAACACCGGGGAGCTGTTTTTT. Complete variable domain (other parts from reference TRBV18 and TRBJ2-2): NAGVMQNPRHLVRRRGQEARLRCSPMKGHSHVYWYRQLPEEGLKFMVYLQKENIIDESGMPKERFSAEFPKEGPSILRIQQVVRGDSAAYFCASSPPGGVNTGELFFGEGSRLTVL.

The V and J genes are TRBV15 and TRBJ2-7; 10 bases match TRBD2. This CDR3 has 17 amino acids. In germline, CDR1 is LNHNV, CDR2 YYDKDF (reference sequence). V lost 0 bases, J lost 6 bases, and 11 bases stayed unmatched. CDR3 coding DNA: TGTGCCACCAGCAGAGAAGCGGGAGGGCCCATTCGTCCCGAGCAGTACTTC. Amino acids: CATSREAGGPIRPEQYF.

As concerns this clone: Other DNA sequences from this sample encode an identical CDR3 as well. The CDR3 loop is CASSSQGGDYEQYF. DNA for the CDR3: TGTGCCAGCAGCTCGCAGGGGGGGGACTACGAGCAGTACTTC. The chain recombines TRBV7-2 with TRBJ2-7; D may match TRBD1 or TRBD2 (7 bases each). The CDR3 spans 14 residues. The V and J ends lost 4 bases and 3 bases respectively, with 13 bases between them. Germline CDR1 reads SGHTA; CDR2 reads FQGNSA. The full variable domain, in which reference TRBV7-2 and TRBJ2-7 provide the parts outside the CDR3, is GAGVSQSPSNKVTEKGKDVELRCDPISGHTALYWYRQSLGQGLEFLIYFQGNSAPDKSGLPSDRFSAERTGGSVSTLTIQRTQQEDSAVYLCASSSQGGDYEQYFGPGTRLTVT.

The chain joins TRBV3-1 (or the pseudogene TRBV3-2) to TRBJ2-5; D remains unclear. Germline V gene data show CDR1 as LGHDT and CDR2 as YNNKEL (reference sequence). The CDR3 spans 15 residues. The V and J ends lost 1 base and 1 base respectively, with 10 bases between them. The CDR3 region is CASSQGVALQETQYF. The CDR3 DNA reads TGTGCCAGCAGCCAAGGGGTGGCCCTCCAAGAGACCCAGTACTTC.

The chain joins TRBV19 to TRBJ2-1, with 7 bases that match TRBD1. The CDR3 spans 14 residues. Per germline, CDR1 LNHDA and CDR2 SQIVND (reference sequence). V lost 7 bases and J lost 1; bases outside the gene matches: 4. CDR3 sequence: CASTRDSSYNEQFF. DNA of the CDR3: TGTGCCAGTACCAGGGACAGTTCCTACAATGAGCAGTTCTTC.

The V gene is TRBV6-5, the J gene TRBJ2-5, with a tentative D call TRBD2 (6 bases). Germline CDR1 is MNHEY and CDR2 is SVGAGI. CDR3 length: 16 amino acids. Trimming shortened V by 1 base and J by 4 bases, and 16 bases separated the two germline ends. CDR3 residues: CASSYFTGVQRETQYF. The CDR3 coding sequence is TGTGCCAGCAGTTACTTCACGGGAGTTCAGCGAGAGACCCAGTACTTC.

The chain recombines TRBV6-1 with TRBJ2-7, with 10 bases that match TRBD2. This CDR3 is 16 amino acids long. Per germline, CDR1 MNHNS and CDR2 SASEGT. With 0 bases clipped from V and 0 bases from J, the junction kept 2 bases outside the gene matches. The CDR3 nucleotides read TGTGCCAGCAGTGAAGCAGTAGCGGGGGGCTCCTACGAGCAGTACTTC. This sequence encodes CASSEAVAGGSYEQYF.

The chain joins TRBV19 to TRBJ1-5, with D tentatively TRBD1 (6 bases). CDR1 and CDR2 (germline): LNHDA, SQIVND (reference sequence). Trimming cost V 2 bases and J 0 bases, with 8 bases left between them. There are 15 residues in the CDR3. CDR3 region: CASSIRQDSNQPQHF. For the CDR3, the DNA is TGTGCCAGTAGTATACGACAGGATAGCAATCAGCCCCAGCATTTT.

The V call is TRBV3-1 (or the pseudogene TRBV3-2), the J call TRBJ1-1; unclear D gene. The CDR3 sequence is 14 residues long. Germline-derived CDR1 and CDR2 are LGHDT and YNNKEL (reference sequence). The ends were cut back, 0 bases at V and 3 bases at J, with 8 bases in the middle. Here the CDR3 DNA reads TGTGCCAGCAGCCAAGAGCCAATGGACACTGAAGCTTTCTTT. This codes for CASSQEPMDTEAFF.

This clone was picked up one time. The V and J genes are TRBV7-2 and TRBJ2-7; 9 positions agree with TRBD1. The CDR3 has 14 amino acids. The germline V gene has CDR1 SGHTA and CDR2 FQGNSA. Trimming at V came to 4 bases and at J to 1 base, leaving 2 bases not matched to a gene. In nucleotides, the CDR3 is TGTGCCAGCAGCTCCGACAGGGGGTCCTACGAGCAGTACTTC. It specifies CASSSDRGSYEQYF.

The CDR3 protein is CASSYSGTGRTEAFF. The CDR3, as DNA: TGTGCCAGCAGCTACTCCGGGACAGGGAGGACTGAAGCTTTCTTT. The chain employs TRBV7-2 and TRBJ1-1; 9 bases line up with TRBD1. The ends lost 4 bases at V and 5 bases at J; junction bases unmatched: 8. This CDR3 contains 15 residues. Germline loops: CDR1 SGHTA, CDR2 FQGNSA.

The V call is TRBV6-5, the J call TRBJ2-7, with 12 positions matching TRBD2. The CDR3 has 15 residues. The V gene end was trimmed by 6 bases and the J gene end by 7 bases; junction bases not matched to a gene: 10. Germline values: CDR1 MNHEY, CDR2 SVGAGI. CDR3 coding DNA: TGTGCCAGCAGACCTACTAGCGGGAGGACGGGGGAGCAGTACTTC. Translated, it gives CASRPTSGRTGEQYF.

V is TRBV5-4 and J is TRBJ2-7, with D possibly being TRBD1 (6 bases). The CDR3 has 14 residues. V lost 0 bases, J lost 6 bases, and 13 bases lay in between. CDR1 and CDR2 (germline): SGHNT, YYREEE (reference sequence). The chain's CDR3 is CASSLDQGFLEQYF. The CDR3 DNA follows: TGTGCCAGCAGCTTGGACCAGGGGTTTCTCGAGCAGTACTTC. Full variable domain (rest looked up from reference TRBV5-4 and TRBJ2-7): ETGVTQSPTHLIKTRGQQVTLRCSSQSGHNTVSWYQQALGQGPQFIFQYYREEENGRGNFPPRFSGLQFPNYSSELNVNALELDDSALYLCASSLDQGFLEQYFGPGTRLTVT.

The CDR3 loop reads CASSLEGQGSHGYTF. CDR3 in DNA: TGTGCCAGCAGTTTAGAAGGACAGGGTTCGCATGGCTACACCTTC. The chain carries TRBV27 and TRBJ1-2, with 8 bases lining up with TRBD1. The V gene end was trimmed by 2 bases and the J gene end by 6 bases; junction bases not matched to a gene: 8. The CDR3 covers 15 residues. Per germline, CDR1 MNHEY and CDR2 SMNVEV (reference sequence).

The chain couples TRBV21-1 to TRBJ1-1. TRBV21-1 is a listed pseudogene. The CDR3 sequence is 11 residues long. The CDR3 coding sequence is TGTGCCGGACCGGGGAACACTGAAGCTTTCTTT. Encoded protein: CAGPGNTEAFF.

The V gene is TRBV5-1, the J gene TRBJ1-2, with 7 bases matching TRBD1. Germline V gene data show CDR1 as SGHRS and CDR2 as YFSETQ. The trim removed 4 bases at V and 6 bases at J, leaving 9 bases unmatched. The CDR3 length is 14 residues. The CDR3 is CASSDETGIDGYTF. The CDR3 DNA sequence: TGCGCCAGCAGCGACGAGACAGGGATCGATGGCTACACCTTC. Full variable domain (remainder filled in from reference TRBV5-1 and TRBJ1-2): KAGVTQTPRYLIKTRGQQVTLSCSPISGHRSVSWYQQTPGQGLQFLFEYFSETQRNKGNFPGRFSGRQFSNSRSEMNVSTLELGDSALYLCASSDETGIDGYTFGSGTRLTVV.

The V call is TRBV6-5, the J call TRBJ2-5; D might be TRBD1 or TRBD2, each matching 5 bases. Looked up from germline, CDR1 is MNHEY and CDR2 is SVGAGI. The ends were cut back, 2 bases at V and 0 bases at J, with 13 bases in the middle. This CDR3 spans 16 amino acids. CDR3 residues: CASSYTGTAYQETQYF. CDR3 DNA: TGTGCCAGCAGTTACACGGGGACCGCGTACCAAGAGACCCAGTACTTC.

V is TRBV6-5 and J is TRBJ1-4; 7 bases fit TRBD1. With 6 bases clipped from V and 6 bases from J, the junction kept 7 bases outside the gene matches. Germline V CDR1 and CDR2: MNHEY, SVGAGI. CDR3 length: 14 residues. The CDR3 here is CASSRQGGYEKLFF. The CDR3 coding sequence is TGTGCCAGCAGCCGACAGGGCGGGTATGAAAAACTGTTTTTT.

This chain connects TRBV5-4 to TRBJ2-3; no reliable D call. Trimming left V 7 bases short and J 7 bases short, with 13 bases between. Germline V gene sequence: CDR1 SGHNT, CDR2 YYREEE (reference sequence). This CDR3 is 12 amino acids long. CDR3 bases: TGTGCCAGCGCCTCGCGTACGAATACGCAGTATTTT. Translation gives CASASRTNTQYF.

The chain carries TRBV5-4 and TRBJ1-2; TRBD1 might be the D (6 bases). The CDR3 consists of 15 residues. Germline CDR1 and CDR2: SGHNT and YYREEE (reference sequence). The ends were cut back, 3 bases at V and 4 bases at J, with 16 bases in the middle. The CDR3 nucleotides are TGTGCCAGCAGCTACCCTCGGGGGCAATCCTATGGCTACACCTTC. Translation: CASSYPRGQSYGYTF.

The CDR3 loop is CASKRTGLGYTF. Written as DNA, the CDR3 is TGTGCCAGCAAGAGGACAGGGTTGGGCTACACCTTC. This chain uses TRBV9 with TRBJ1-2, with 8 bases identical to TRBD1. The germline V gene has CDR1 SGDLS and CDR2 YYNGEE. The junction had 6 bases not matched to a gene; V was cut back by 6 bases and J by 8 bases. The CDR3 extends over 12 amino acids.

The chain joins TRBV5-5 to TRBJ2-7; D perhaps matches TRBD2 (5 bases). V lost 3 bases to trimming and J lost 0 bases, with 16 bases between them. Germline CDR1 and CDR2: SGHKS and YYEKEE (reference sequence). The CDR3 contains 16 residues. CDR3 nucleotide sequence: TGTGCCAGCAGCTCACCCTTTGACGGGGTCTCCTACGAGCAGTACTTC. Its translation: CASSSPFDGVSYEQYF.